This section outlines one TCR beta chain sequence together with its context. What it binds is not known. This may be a read error, as it is one base from a much larger clone. Germline V CDR1 and CDR2: SGDLS, YYNGEE. Trimming removed 4 bases from V and 7 bases from J, with 18 bases in between. There are 15 residues in the CDR3. The sample belongs to a study of blood T cells in healthy people across ages. Study outcomes and limitations: As age increased, TCR beta diversity per million T cells fell in a roughly linear fashion. TCR beta diversity was tightly associated with the proportion of naive T cells.

Primed by a sample-barcoded 5' primer and a J-beta primer mix, a second PCR proceeded for about 7 to 12 cycles. TCRdb reprocessed the 5' RACE reads with MiXCR, giving one entry per CDR3 protein. The sample contains 500,000 to 700,000 distinct CDR3 sequences, approximately 30% of which appear only once. The specimen sequenced was blood. The origin of this receptor is a woman of 80 years or more in good health. The V and J genes are TRBV9 and TRBJ2-1, with a possible D match to TRBD2 (6 bases). The CDR3 DNA reads as TGTGCCAGCAGCCCCCGGGGCGCCGGAGGGAATGAGCAGTTCTTC. Translating gives CASSPRGAGGNEQFF. The whole variable domain, filled in from reference TRBV9 and TRBJ2-1, reads DSGVTQTPKHLITATGQRVTLRCSPRSGDLSVYWYQQSLDQGLQFLIQYYNGEERAKGNILERFSAQQFPDLHSELNLSSLELGDSALYFCASSPRGAGGNEQFFGPGTRLTVL.